This T cell receptor (beta chain) is from a study of shared clonotypes between healthy human individuals. Whole-study context: The donors, two women and a few men, were aged 18 to 49.

CDR1 is MGHDK and CDR2 is SYGVNS in the germline V gene. The V segment lost 3 bases and the J segment 3 bases; nucleotides outside the gene matches: 1. The CDR3 spans 13 residues. The study separated CD4+ cells into CD45RA+ naive and CD45RA-negative memory subsets. Several immunoSEQ 96-well plates shared each subset's DNA, each plate a replicate. The table came from immunoSEQ multiplex PCR; TCRdb's copy has only in-frame clones and leaves some out. The sample yields 1.6 million or so clones, approximately 97% seen once. The source of this sequence is a man under 40 in good health. The chain carries TRBV25-1 and TRBJ2-5, with 7 positions matching TRBD2. Sequences were obtained from naive CD4+ T cells sorted from blood. Subset specified: CD45RA+ positively selected. The CDR3, as DNA: TGTGCCAGCAGTGAGAGCGGGGAAGAGACCCAGTACTTC. Protein product: CASSESGEETQYF.